This entry lists 9 T cell receptor beta chains sequenced from one sample in a study of neurological immune-mediated disorders (dated by TCRdb to the late 2010s). The library relied on 5' RACE. TCRdb lists the instrument as Illumina HiSeq 2500. TCRdb reanalyzed the raw reads on its own, using fastp at Q25 for trimming and MiXCR for clone calling, and kept in-frame beta chains. Entries that share a CDR3 protein sequence are merged under the most common genes and DNA. The sample has 42,000 or so distinct CDR3 sequences on record, about 2.3% of them singletons. Jointly, the top ten make up roughly 12% of the sample. The sample comprised PBMCs. The receptors stem from a man aged 25-45 years with multiple sclerosis.

The V and J genes are TRBV27 and TRBJ2-7; TRBD1 agrees at 9 bases. V gave up 4 bases and J gave up 3 bases; unmatched junction bases: 10. Germline CDR1 reads MNHEY; CDR2 reads SMNVEV (reference sequence). The CDR3 sequence is 16 residues long. This CDR3 reads CASSSYRGPEIYEQYF. As DNA, the CDR3 is TGTGCCAGCAGTTCCTACAGGGGGCCCGAGATCTACGAGCAGTACTTC.

At least ten counts were recorded for this clonotype. V gene TRBV5-1 combines with J gene TRBJ2-7; D gene uncertain. Trimming cost V 1 base and J 3 bases, with 5 bases left between them. Germline values: CDR1 SGHRS, CDR2 YFSETQ. CDR3 length: 12 amino acids. The CDR3 reads CASSLTDYEQYF. CDR3 DNA: TGCGCCAGCAGCTTGACTGACTACGAGCAGTACTTC.

This chain connects TRBV12-3 or TRBV12-4 to TRBJ1-2; weak D call: TRBD1 (5 bases). Trimming stripped 3 bases from V and 6 bases from J, with 20 bases between. This CDR3 region has 16 residues. In nucleotides, the CDR3 is TGTGCCAGCAGTTTCGATCCCCAGGGTGCCTCCGATGGCTACACCTTC. Translated: CASSFDPQGASDGYTF.

This clonotype was detected many times. This chain connects TRBV28 to TRBJ2-7, with a weak D call TRBD1 (5 bases). Germline values: CDR1 MDHEN, CDR2 SYDVKM. Trimming took off 6 bases at V and 3 bases at J, with 9 bases between the two ends. CDR3 size: 12 residues. CDR3 in DNA: TGTGCCAGCAGCCACGACAGCTACGAGCAGTACTTC. It translates to CASSHDSYEQYF.

Ten or more counts support this clonotype. The CDR3 sequence: CASSHPGGGSQETQYF. CDR3 bases: TGTGCCAGCAGCCATCCTGGGGGGGGCAGCCAAGAGACCCAGTACTTC. The chain employs TRBV28 and TRBJ2-5, with D maybe TRBD2 (7 bases). The CDR3 runs 16 residues. The germline CDR1 and CDR2 sequences are MDHEN and SYDVKM. Deletions cut 6 bases from V and 1 base from J, with 18 bases between.

This chain links TRBV5-1 with TRBJ2-7, with no clear D. V lost 1 base, J lost 3 bases, and 8 bases lay in between. Germline V lookup: CDR1 SGHRS, CDR2 YFSETQ. This CDR3 region has 13 residues. The CDR3 spells CASSLSTDYEQYF. DNA for the CDR3: TGCGCCAGCAGCTTGAGCACGGACTACGAGCAGTACTTC.

This clonotype was detected many times. V and J are TRBV5-5 and TRBJ2-7, with a tentative D call TRBD2 (5 bases). Per germline, CDR1 SGHKS and CDR2 YYEKEE (reference sequence). Trimming took off 5 bases at V and 3 bases at J, with 18 bases between the two ends. There are 15 residues in the CDR3. DNA of the CDR3: TGTGCCAGCAGAAATGGGCGGGTGGCGGACTACGAGCAGTACTTC. Translating gives CASRNGRVADYEQYF.

This clonotype was recorded at least ten times. This chain links TRBV5-1 with TRBJ2-7; D is unresolved. Looked up from germline, CDR1 is SGHRS and CDR2 is YFSETQ. This CDR3 contains 15 residues. Trimming removed 4 bases from V and 3 bases from J, with 17 bases in between. CDR3 in DNA: TGCGCCAGCAGCCTTTCTGTAGGGTCGAACTACGAGCAGTACTTC. It specifies CASSLSVGSNYEQYF. The whole variable domain, remainder taken from reference TRBV5-1 and TRBJ2-7, is KAGVTQTPRYLIKTRGQQVTLSCSPISGHRSVSWYQQTPGQGLQFLFEYFSETQRNKGNFPGRFSGRQFSNSRSEMNVSTLELGDSALYLCASSLSVGSNYEQYFGPGTRLTVT.

On this clonotype: A much more abundant neighbour one base away suggests this may be a read error. CDR3 sequence reads: CASSQGMTNTEAFF. The DNA for the CDR3 is TGTGCCAGCAGCCAGGGAATGACGAACACTGAAGCTTTCTTT. J is TRBJ1-1 and V is TRBV14, with D uncertain. V was pared by 3 bases and J by 1 base, with 9 bases between. Germline V gives CDR1 SGHDN, CDR2 FVKESK. CDR3 size: 14 residues.